The present T cell receptor beta chain was sequenced within a study of T-cell reconstitution after alpha-beta-depleted transplantation in children. This clonotype was recorded many times. Library preparation (for TCRbeta) was performed with unique molecular identifiers. TCRdb recomputed calls from the PCR reads with MiXCR, one row per CDR3 protein. The sample lists about 610,000 distinct CDR3 sequences, roughly a tenth occurring once. Germline V CDR1 and CDR2: DFQATT, SNEGSKA (reference sequence). Trimming left V 5 bases short and J 2 bases short, with 22 bases between. The CDR3 is 16 residues long. The sample here was PBMCs from the stem cell graft donor, taken from the stem cell graft. The chain links TRBV20-1 to TRBJ2-7, with D perhaps TRBD2 (5 bases). The clonotype originates from a human donor who donated a stem cell graft to a child with acute myeloid leukemia. Here the CDR3 reads CSAPSLGKPAAYEQYF. The DNA of the CDR3 is TGCAGTGCTCCCTCTCTCGGGAAACCGGCCGCCTACGAGCAGTACTTC.